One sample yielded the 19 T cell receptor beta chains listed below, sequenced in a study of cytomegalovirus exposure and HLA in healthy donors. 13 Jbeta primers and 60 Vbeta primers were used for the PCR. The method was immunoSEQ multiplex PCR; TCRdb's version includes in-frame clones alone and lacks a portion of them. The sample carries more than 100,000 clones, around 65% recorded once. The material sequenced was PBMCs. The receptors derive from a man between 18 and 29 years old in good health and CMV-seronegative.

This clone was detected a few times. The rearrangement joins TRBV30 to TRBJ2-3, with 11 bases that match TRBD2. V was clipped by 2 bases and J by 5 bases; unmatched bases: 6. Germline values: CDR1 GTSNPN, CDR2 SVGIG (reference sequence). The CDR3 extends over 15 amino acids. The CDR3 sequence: CAWSRTSGLIDTQYF. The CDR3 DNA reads TGTGCCTGGAGTAGGACTAGCGGGCTTATAGATACGCAGTATTTT.

CDR3 protein: CASRELLAEQFF. The CDR3 region has the DNA TGTGCCAGCAGGGAACTACTAGCGGAGCAGTTCTTC. The chain joins TRBV2 to TRBJ2-1, with 7 positions matching TRBD2. The CDR3 contains 12 residues. CDR1 is SNHLY, CDR2 FYNNEI, per germline. With 6 bases clipped from V and 10 bases from J, the junction kept 6 bases outside the gene matches.

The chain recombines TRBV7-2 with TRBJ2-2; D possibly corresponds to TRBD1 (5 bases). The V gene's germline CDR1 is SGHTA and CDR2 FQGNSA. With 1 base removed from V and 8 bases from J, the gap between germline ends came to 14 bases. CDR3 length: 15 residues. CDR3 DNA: TGTGCCAGCAGCTTAGACAGGAATGGGTTGGGGGAGCTGTTTTTT. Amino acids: CASSLDRNGLGELFF.

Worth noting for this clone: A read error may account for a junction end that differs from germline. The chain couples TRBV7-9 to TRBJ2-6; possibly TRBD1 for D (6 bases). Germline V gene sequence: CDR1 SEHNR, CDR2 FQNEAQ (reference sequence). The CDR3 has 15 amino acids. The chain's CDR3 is CSSSQEGAGANVLTF. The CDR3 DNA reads TGTTCCAGCAGCCAAGAGGGGGCTGGGGCCAACGTCCTGACTTTC.

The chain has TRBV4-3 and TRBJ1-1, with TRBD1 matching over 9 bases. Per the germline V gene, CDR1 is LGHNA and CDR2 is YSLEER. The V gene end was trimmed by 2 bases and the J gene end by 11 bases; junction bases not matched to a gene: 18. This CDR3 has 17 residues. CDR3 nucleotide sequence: TGCGCCAGCAGCCAAACAACCGGGACAGGGTTTTTTAGGGCGGCTTTCTTT. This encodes CASSQTTGTGFFRAAFF.

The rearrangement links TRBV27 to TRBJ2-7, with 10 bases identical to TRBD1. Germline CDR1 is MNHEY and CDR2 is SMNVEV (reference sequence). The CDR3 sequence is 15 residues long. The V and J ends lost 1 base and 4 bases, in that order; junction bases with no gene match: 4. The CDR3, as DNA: TGTGCCAGCAGTTTATATGGGGACAGGGGATACGAGCAGTACTTC. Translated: CASSLYGDRGYEQYF.

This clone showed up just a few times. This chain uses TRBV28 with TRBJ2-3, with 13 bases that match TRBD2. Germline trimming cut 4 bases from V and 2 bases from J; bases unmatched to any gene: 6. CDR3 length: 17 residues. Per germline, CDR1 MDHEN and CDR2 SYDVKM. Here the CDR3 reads CASSSPGLAGYTDTQYF. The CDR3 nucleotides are TGTGCCAGCAGTTCGCCGGGACTAGCGGGGTACACAGATACGCAGTATTTT. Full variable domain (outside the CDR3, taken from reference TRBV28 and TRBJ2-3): DVKVTQSSRYLVKRTGEKVFLECVQDMDHENMFWYRQDPGLGLRLIYFSYDVKMKEKGDIPEGYSVSREKKERFSLILESASTNQTSMYLCASSSPGLAGYTDTQYFGPGTRLTVL.

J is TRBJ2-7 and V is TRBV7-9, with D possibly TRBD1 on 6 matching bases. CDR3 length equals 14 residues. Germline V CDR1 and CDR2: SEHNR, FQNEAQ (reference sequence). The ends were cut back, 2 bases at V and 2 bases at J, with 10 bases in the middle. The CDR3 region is CASSLLGTTYEQYF. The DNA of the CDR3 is TGTGCCAGCAGCTTACTGGGGACAACCTACGAGCAGTACTTC.

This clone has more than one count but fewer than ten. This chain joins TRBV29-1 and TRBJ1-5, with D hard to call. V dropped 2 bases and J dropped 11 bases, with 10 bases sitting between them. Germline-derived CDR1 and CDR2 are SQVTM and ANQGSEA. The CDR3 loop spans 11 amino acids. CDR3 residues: CSVETGRSQHF. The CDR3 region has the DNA TGCAGCGTTGAAACGGGTAGGTCCCAGCATTTT.

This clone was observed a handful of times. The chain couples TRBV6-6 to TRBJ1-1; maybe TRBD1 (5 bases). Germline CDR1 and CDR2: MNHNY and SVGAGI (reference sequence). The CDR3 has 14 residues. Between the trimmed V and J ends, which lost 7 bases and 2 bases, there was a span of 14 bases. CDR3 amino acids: CASTPTVSNTEAFF. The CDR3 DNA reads TGTGCCAGCACCCCGACAGTCTCCAACACTGAAGCTTTCTTT.

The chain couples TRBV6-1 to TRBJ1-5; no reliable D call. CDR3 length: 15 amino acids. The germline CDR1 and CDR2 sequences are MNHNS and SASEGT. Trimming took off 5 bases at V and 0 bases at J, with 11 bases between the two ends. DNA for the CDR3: TGTGCCAGCAGTTTGAGGCGTAATAGCAATCAGCCCCAGCATTTT. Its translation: CASSLRRNSNQPQHF.

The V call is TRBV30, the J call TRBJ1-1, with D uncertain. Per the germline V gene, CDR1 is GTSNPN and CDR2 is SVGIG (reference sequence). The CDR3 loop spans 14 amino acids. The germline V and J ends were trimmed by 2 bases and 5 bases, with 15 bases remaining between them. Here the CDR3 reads CAWSPVRRATEAFF. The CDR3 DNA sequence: TGTGCCTGGAGTCCCGTTAGGAGGGCGACTGAAGCTTTCTTT.

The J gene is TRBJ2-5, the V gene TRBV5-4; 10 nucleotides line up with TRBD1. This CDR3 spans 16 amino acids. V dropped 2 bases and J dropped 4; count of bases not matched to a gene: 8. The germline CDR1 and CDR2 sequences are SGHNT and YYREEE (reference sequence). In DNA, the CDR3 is TGTGCCAGCAGCTTAGGACAGGGGGGATCTGGAGAGACCCAGTACTTC. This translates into CASSLGQGGSGETQYF.

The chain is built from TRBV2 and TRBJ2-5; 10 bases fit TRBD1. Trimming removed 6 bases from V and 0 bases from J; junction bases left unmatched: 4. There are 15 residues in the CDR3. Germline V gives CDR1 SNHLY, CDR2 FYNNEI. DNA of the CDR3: TGTGCCAGCAGACCGGGACAGGGGAACCAAGAGACCCAGTACTTC. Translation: CASRPGQGNQETQYF.

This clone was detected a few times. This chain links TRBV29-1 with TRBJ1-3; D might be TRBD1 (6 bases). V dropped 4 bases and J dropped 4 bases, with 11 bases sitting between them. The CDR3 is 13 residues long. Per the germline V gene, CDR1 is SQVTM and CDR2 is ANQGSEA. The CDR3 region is CSVAQGSGNTIYF. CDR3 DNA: TGCAGCGTTGCCCAGGGGTCCGGAAACACCATATATTTT.

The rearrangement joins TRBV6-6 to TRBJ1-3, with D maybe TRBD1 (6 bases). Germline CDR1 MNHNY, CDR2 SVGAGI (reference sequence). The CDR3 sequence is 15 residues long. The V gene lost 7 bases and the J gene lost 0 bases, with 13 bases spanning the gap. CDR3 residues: CASKMTGLSGNTIYF. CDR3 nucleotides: TGTGCCAGCAAGATGACAGGCCTCTCTGGAAACACCATATATTTT.

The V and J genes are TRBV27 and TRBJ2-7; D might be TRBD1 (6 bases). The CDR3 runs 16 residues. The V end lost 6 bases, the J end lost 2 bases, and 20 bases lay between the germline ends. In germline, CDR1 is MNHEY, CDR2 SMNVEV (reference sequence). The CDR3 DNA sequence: TGTGCCAGCAGCCCGAGCAAGGGACACGAGACCTACGAGCAGTACTTC. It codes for CASSPSKGHETYEQYF.

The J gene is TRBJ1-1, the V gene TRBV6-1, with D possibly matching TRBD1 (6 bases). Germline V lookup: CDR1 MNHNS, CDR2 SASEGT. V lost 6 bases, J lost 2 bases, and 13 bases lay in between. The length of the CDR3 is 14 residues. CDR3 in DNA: TGTGCCAGCAGCGCCATGGACAGCAACACTGAAGCTTTCTTT. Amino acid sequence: CASSAMDSNTEAFF.

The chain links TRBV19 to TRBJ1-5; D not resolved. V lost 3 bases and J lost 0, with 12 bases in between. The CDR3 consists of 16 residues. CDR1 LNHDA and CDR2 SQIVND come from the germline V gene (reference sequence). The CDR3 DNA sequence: TGTGCCAGTAGTATTAGGCAGGCTAATAGCAATCAGCCCCAGCATTTT. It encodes CASSIRQANSNQPQHF.